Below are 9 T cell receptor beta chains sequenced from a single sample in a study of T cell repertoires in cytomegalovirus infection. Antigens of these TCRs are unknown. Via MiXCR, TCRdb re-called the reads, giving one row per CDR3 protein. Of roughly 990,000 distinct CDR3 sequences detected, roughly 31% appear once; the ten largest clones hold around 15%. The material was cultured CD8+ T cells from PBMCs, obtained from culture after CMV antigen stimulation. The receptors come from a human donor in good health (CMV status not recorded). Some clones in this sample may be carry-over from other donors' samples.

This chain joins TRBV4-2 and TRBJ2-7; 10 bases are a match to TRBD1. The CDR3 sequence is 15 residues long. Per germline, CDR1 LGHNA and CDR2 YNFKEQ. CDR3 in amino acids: CAGSGGTGDSYEQYV. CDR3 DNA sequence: TGTGCCGGCAGCGGAGGGACAGGGGACTCCTACGAGCAGTACGTC.

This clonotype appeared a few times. This chain's CDR3 is CASSFPSGTGMSHEQFF. In DNA form, the CDR3 reads TGTGCCAGCAGCTTTCCCTCCGGGACAGGGATGTCGCATGAGCAGTTCTTC. The chain uses TRBV7-9 and TRBJ2-1; 9 nucleotides match TRBD1. Germline lookup yields CDR1 SEHNR and CDR2 FQNEAQ (reference sequence). There are 17 residues in the CDR3. J lost 8 bases, V lost 3 bases, and 14 bases had no gene match.

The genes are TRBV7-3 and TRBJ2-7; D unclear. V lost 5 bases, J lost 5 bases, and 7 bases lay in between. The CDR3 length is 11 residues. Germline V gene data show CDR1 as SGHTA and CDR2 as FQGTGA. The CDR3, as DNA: TGTGCCAGCAGCCCGATCCACGAGCAGTACTTC. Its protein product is CASSPIHEQYF.

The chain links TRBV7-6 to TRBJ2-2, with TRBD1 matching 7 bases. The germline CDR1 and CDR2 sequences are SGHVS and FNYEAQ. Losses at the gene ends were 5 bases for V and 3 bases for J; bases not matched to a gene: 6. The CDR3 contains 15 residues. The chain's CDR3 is CASSPTGLHTGELFF. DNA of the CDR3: TGTGCCAGCAGCCCGACAGGGTTGCACACCGGGGAGCTGTTTTTT.

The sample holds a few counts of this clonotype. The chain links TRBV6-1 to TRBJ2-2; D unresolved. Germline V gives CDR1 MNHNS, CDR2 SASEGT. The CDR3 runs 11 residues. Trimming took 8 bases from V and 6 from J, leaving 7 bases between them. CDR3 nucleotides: TGTGCCAGCGCCGGGTCCGGGGAGCTGTTTTTT. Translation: CASAGSGELFF.

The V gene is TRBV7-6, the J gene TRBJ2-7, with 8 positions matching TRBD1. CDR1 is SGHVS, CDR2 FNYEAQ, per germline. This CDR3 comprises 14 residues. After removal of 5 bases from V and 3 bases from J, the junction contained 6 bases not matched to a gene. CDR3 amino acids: CASSEGQGRYEQYF. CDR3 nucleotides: TGTGCCAGCAGCGAAGGACAGGGCCGCTACGAGCAGTACTTC.

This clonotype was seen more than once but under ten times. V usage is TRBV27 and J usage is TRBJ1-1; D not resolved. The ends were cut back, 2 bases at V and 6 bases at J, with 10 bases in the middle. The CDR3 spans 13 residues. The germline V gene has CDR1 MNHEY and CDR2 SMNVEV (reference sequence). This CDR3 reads CASSLGVFAEAFF. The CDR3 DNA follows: TGTGCCAGCAGTTTAGGAGTTTTCGCTGAAGCTTTCTTT.

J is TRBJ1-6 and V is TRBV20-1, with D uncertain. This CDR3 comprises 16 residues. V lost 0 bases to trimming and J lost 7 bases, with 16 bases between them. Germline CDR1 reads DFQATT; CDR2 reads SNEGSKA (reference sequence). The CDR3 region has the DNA TGCAGTGCTAGAGATGGATCGGACCAAATGAATTCACCCCTCCACTTT. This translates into CSARDGSDQMNSPLHF.

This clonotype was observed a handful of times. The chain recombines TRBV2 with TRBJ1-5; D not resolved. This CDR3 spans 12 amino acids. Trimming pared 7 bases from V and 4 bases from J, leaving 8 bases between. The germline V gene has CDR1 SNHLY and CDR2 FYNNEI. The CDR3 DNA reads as TGTGCCAGCAAGATGGAGAATCAGCCCCAGCATTTT. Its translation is CASKMENQPQHF.